Below, 27 T cell receptor beta chains from the same sample are listed, as sequenced in a study of T cells in Graves' hyperthyroidism and ophthalmopathy. RNA transcripts gave rise to amplified TCR beta CDR3 regions. A first-round RT-PCR of the TCR CDR3 used the HTBI primer set. TCRdb reprocessed the multiplex PCR reads via MiXCR and lists one record per CDR3 protein. The sample includes hundreds of thousands of distinct CDR3 sequences, approximately 14% seen only once; the top ten take under 15%. Sequencing used blood. Source of these receptors: a woman in her forties or fifties with Graves' ophthalmopathy.

This clonotype was counted at least ten times. The rearrangement joins TRBV18 to TRBJ2-7; possible D gene TRBD1, 5 bases. Germline-derived CDR1 and CDR2 are KGHSH and LQKENI. The CDR3 is 13 amino acids. Trimming shortened V by 2 bases and J by 4 bases, and 9 bases separated the two germline ends. This chain's CDR3 is CASSPYSGYEQYF. DNA of the CDR3: TGTGCCAGCTCACCATATTCAGGGTACGAGCAGTACTTC. The complete variable domain, with remaining parts taken from reference TRBV18 and TRBJ2-7, reads NAGVMQNPRHLVRRRGQEARLRCSPMKGHSHVYWYRQLPEEGLKFMVYLQKENIIDESGMPKERFSAEFPKEGPSILRIQQVVRGDSAAYFCASSPYSGYEQYFGPGTRLTVT.

Many counts were recorded for this clonotype. V and J are TRBV27 and TRBJ2-5, with 10 nucleotides matching TRBD2. Germline V gene sequence: CDR1 MNHEY, CDR2 SMNVEV (reference sequence). V was pared by 6 bases and J by 4 bases, with 11 bases of the junction left unmatched. CDR3 length: 16 residues. The CDR3 nucleotides are TGTGCCAGCAGGACGGGGGCTAGCGGGAGAGGAGAGACCCAGTACTTC. This translates into CASRTGASGRGETQYF.

The V gene is TRBV28, the J gene TRBJ1-4, with 9 bases matching TRBD1. The CDR3 totals 15 residues. After removal of 3 bases from V and 6 bases from J, the junction contained 5 bases not matched to a gene. Germline CDR1 MDHEN, CDR2 SYDVKM. The CDR3 region has the DNA TGTGCCAGCAGTTTTTCGGACAGGGGTTATGAAAAACTGTTTTTT. Its translation is CASSFSDRGYEKLFF.

The J gene is TRBJ2-1, the V gene TRBV28; D call uncertain. This CDR3 is built from 16 residues. The ends were cut back, 2 bases at V and 0 bases at J, with 11 bases in the middle. Germline lookup yields CDR1 MDHEN and CDR2 SYDVKM. The CDR3 is CASSLIRRSSYNEQFF. In DNA form, the CDR3 reads TGTGCCAGCAGTTTAATCCGCAGGAGCTCCTACAATGAGCAGTTCTTC.

This clonotype was observed many times. The CDR3 reads CASISDQWSSYEQYF. CDR3 nucleotides: TGTGCCAGCATTAGCGACCAGTGGAGCTCCTACGAGCAGTACTTC. J is TRBJ2-7 and V is TRBV7-9, with TRBD2 as a possible D gene (5 bases). The CDR3 is 15 amino acids. Germline lookup yields CDR1 SEHNR and CDR2 FQNEAQ (reference sequence). Trimming left V 7 bases short and J 0 bases short, with 16 bases between.

The sample holds many counts of this clonotype. The gene calls are TRBV7-9 and TRBJ1-2; no definite D call. V lost 3 bases and J 2 bases, leaving 7 bases between the germline ends. Germline V gives CDR1 SEHNR, CDR2 FQNEAQ (reference sequence). This CDR3 has 13 residues. The CDR3 protein is CASSFDRNYGYTF. As DNA, the CDR3 is TGTGCCAGCAGCTTCGACCGCAACTATGGCTACACCTTC.

The V and J genes are TRBV3-1 and TRBJ1-1; no definite D call. The CDR3 spans 15 residues. V was clipped by 4 bases and J by 0 bases, with 12 bases between them. Germline CDR1 reads LGHDT; CDR2 reads YNNKEL (reference sequence). This CDR3 is CASSLTVLMNTEAFF. Written as DNA, the CDR3 is TGTGCCAGCAGCCTCACGGTCCTCATGAACACTGAAGCTTTCTTT.

This clonotype was detected ten times or more. At one end, the junction sequence differs from germline, possibly due to a read error. The chain combines TRBV7-7 with TRBJ2-1; tentatively, D is TRBD2 (7 bases). This CDR3 is 16 amino acids long. The V gene's germline CDR1 is SSHAT and CDR2 FNYEAQ (reference sequence). CDR3 DNA: TGTGCTAGCAGCCCCCGAGGGGGGGCTTCCTACAATGAGCAGTTCTTC. Its protein is CASSPRGGASYNEQFF.

About this clonotype: This clone may be a read error of a much larger clone one base away. The chain is built from TRBV5-1 and TRBJ2-1; 12 bases match TRBD2. Germline CDR1 SGHRS, CDR2 YFSETQ. CDR3 length: 17 amino acids. CDR3 sequence reads: CAGSYTGTSGWDNEQFF. The CDR3 bases are TGTGCCGGCAGCTACACCGGGACTAGCGGGTGGGACAATGAGCAGTTCTTC.

This clonotype has a count of ten or more. CDR3 DNA: TGTGCCAGCAAGGACAGACACACCGGGGAGCTGTTTTTT. Translated, it gives CASKDRHTGELFF. The V gene is TRBV6-2 or TRBV6-3, the J gene TRBJ2-2, with D possibly TRBD1 on 6 matching bases. This CDR3 is built from 13 residues. V was shortened by 7 bases and J by 3 bases, with 9 bases between the two germline ends. Per germline, CDR1 MNHEY and CDR2 SVGEGT.

This clonotype was observed a handful of times. The chain employs TRBV3-1 and TRBJ1-2; TRBD1 agrees at 10 bases. Per germline, CDR1 LGHDT and CDR2 YNNKEL (reference sequence). Germline trimming cut 5 bases from V and 7 bases from J; bases unmatched to any gene: 10. CDR3 size: 15 residues. For the CDR3, the DNA is TGTGCCAGCAGCTACCTCGGGACAGGGGACAGTGGCTACACCTTC. Translation: CASSYLGTGDSGYTF.

In its sample, this clonotype was seen many times. This chain joins TRBV2 and TRBJ2-1; no definite D call. V shed 6 bases and J shed 12 bases, with 9 bases lying between them. The CDR3 totals 10 residues. Per the germline V gene, CDR1 is SNHLY and CDR2 is FYNNEI. The CDR3 DNA reads TGTGCCAGCAGCGAGTTTGGGCAGTTCTTC. This sequence encodes CASSEFGQFF.

This sequence joins TRBV19 and TRBJ1-5, with D possibly TRBD1 on 6 matching bases. Per the germline V gene, CDR1 is LNHDA and CDR2 is SQIVND (reference sequence). Trimming removed 9 bases at V and 2 bases at J, with 11 bases between. The CDR3 is made up of 13 amino acids. In nucleotides, the CDR3 is TGTGCCAGCGGTGAGGGGGGCAATCAGCCCCAGCATTTT. It is translated as CASGEGGNQPQHF.

This clonotype appeared many times. The rearrangement joins TRBV29-1 to TRBJ1-2; D not resolved. V lost 6 bases and J lost 4, with 9 bases in between. The germline V gene has CDR1 SQVTM and CDR2 ANQGSEA. The length of the CDR3 is 11 residues. The CDR3 sequence: CSVADSYGYTF. The CDR3 region has the DNA TGCAGCGTGGCAGATAGCTATGGCTACACCTTC.

This clonotype was counted ten times or more. The junction differs from germline at one of its ends, possibly a read error. This sequence joins TRBV28 and TRBJ2-7, with TRBD1 matching 8 bases. Germline V CDR1 and CDR2: MDHEN, SYDVKM. The CDR3 loop spans 11 amino acids. CDR3 sequence (DNA): TGTGCGAGCAAGACAGGGGTCGAGCAGTACTTC. It yields the protein CASKTGVEQYF.

This clonotype was seen more than once but under ten times. The V call is TRBV24-1, the J call TRBJ2-1; D perhaps matches TRBD1 (5 bases). Germline lookup yields CDR1 KGHDR and CDR2 SFDVKD. The CDR3 extends over 14 amino acids. Trimming pared 5 bases from V and 3 bases from J, leaving 10 bases between. CDR3 protein: CATSVGRDYNEQFF. CDR3 nucleotide sequence: TGTGCCACCAGTGTGGGCAGGGACTACAATGAGCAGTTCTTC.

Turning to this clonotype: Compared with germline, one end of the junction differs, possibly owing to a read error. This chain connects TRBV7-9 to TRBJ2-3, with 14 bases that match TRBD2. The CDR3 runs to 17 residues. Germline assignment: CDR1 SEHNR and CDR2 FQNEAQ (reference sequence). The CDR3 DNA sequence: TGTGCCAGCAGCCCTGGGACTAGCGGGGGCCGCACAGATACGCGGTATTTT. Its protein is CASSPGTSGGRTDTRYF.

About this clonotype: This sequence may be a read error, since a much larger clone differs from it by one base. The rearrangement uses TRBV6-1 and TRBJ2-1, with D perhaps matching TRBD1 (6 bases). There are 14 residues in the CDR3. Germline values: CDR1 MNHNS, CDR2 SASEGT. The CDR3 DNA reads TGTGCCAGCAAGGGACCAGGGGCCTTCAATGGGCAGTTCTTC. It specifies CASKGPGAFNGQFF.

This clonotype has more than one count but fewer than ten. The chain has TRBV6-1 and TRBJ1-5; the D is unclear. This CDR3 is built from 14 residues. Germline V CDR1 and CDR2: MNHNS, SASEGT. V gave up 6 bases and J gave up 4 bases, with 13 bases separating them. This CDR3 is CASSPAWGNQPQHF. DNA of the CDR3: TGTGCCAGCAGCCCTGCATGGGGAAATCAGCCCCAGCATTTT.

This clonotype was observed many times. The chain employs TRBV11-3 and TRBJ2-5, with TRBD2 matching 7 bases. The CDR3 is 16 amino acids. Germline V lookup: CDR1 SGHNT, CDR2 YENEEA. The V segment lost 1 base and the J segment 2 bases; nucleotides outside the gene matches: 7. This CDR3 is CASSLVRGSRQETQYF. CDR3 DNA: TGTGCCAGCAGCTTAGTTCGCGGGAGTCGGCAAGAGACCCAGTACTTC.

This clonotype was seen at least ten times. This chain connects TRBV30 to TRBJ2-1, with a possible D match to TRBD1 (5 bases). The CDR3 is made up of 13 amino acids. Germline lookup yields CDR1 GTSNPN and CDR2 SVGIG (reference sequence). V dropped 0 bases and J dropped 5 bases, with 8 bases sitting between them. CDR3 DNA sequence: TGTGCCTGGAGTGTACGCAGGGACAATGAGCAGTTCTTC. Translating it yields CAWSVRRDNEQFF.

This clonotype has a count of ten or more. The rearrangement links TRBV7-2 to TRBJ1-2; D is unclear. Trimming pared 2 bases from V and 7 bases from J, leaving 14 bases between. The CDR3 totals 14 residues. Germline V gene lookup returns CDR1 SGHTA and CDR2 FQGNSA. CDR3 DNA sequence: TGTGCCAGCAGCTTAATCCTTGGGATGCCTGGCTACACCTTC. Translation: CASSLILGMPGYTF.

This clonotype showed up many times. The chain couples TRBV3-1 to TRBJ1-6; 8 bases agree with TRBD1. Looked up from germline, CDR1 is LGHDT and CDR2 is YNNKEL (reference sequence). The CDR3 spans 15 residues. Trimming cost V 3 bases and J 6 bases; bases outside gene matches: 4. This CDR3 is CASSQRQGSNSPLHF. The CDR3, as DNA: TGTGCCAGCAGCCAGCGACAGGGGAGTAATTCACCCCTCCACTTT.

This clonotype was observed a few times. This chain uses TRBV5-1 with TRBJ2-2; no clear D gene. The CDR3 extends over 16 amino acids. From germline, CDR1 is SGHRS and CDR2 YFSETQ. Trimming took off 0 bases at V and 1 base at J, with 10 bases between the two ends. The CDR3 sequence is CASSLAGPGNTGELFF. The CDR3 DNA reads as TGCGCCAGCAGCTTGGCCGGTCCCGGGAACACCGGGGAGCTGTTTTTT.

This clonotype showed up just a few times. The chain has TRBV6-1 and TRBJ2-3, with D hard to call. CDR1 and CDR2 from the germline V gene are MNHNS and SASEGT. Trimming took off 5 bases at V and 3 bases at J, with 15 bases between the two ends. This CDR3 spans 15 amino acids. The CDR3 DNA is TGTGCCAGCAGTTTCAGCCTGTTGAGTACAGATACGCAGTATTTT. Residues: CASSFSLLSTDTQYF.

This clonotype occurred many times. The chain is built from TRBV6-2 or TRBV6-3 and TRBJ2-5; 9 positions agree with TRBD1. The CDR3 loop spans 14 amino acids. CDR1 is MNHEY, CDR2 SVGEGT, per germline. The J segment lost 7 bases and the V segment lost 6 bases, leaving 9 bases of the junction unmatched. As DNA, the CDR3 is TGTGCCAGCAGGCCACAGGGGGCCAGAGCGACCCAGTACTTC. This gives the protein CASRPQGARATQYF.

In its sample, this clonotype was seen many times. The V call is TRBV7-8, the J call TRBJ1-5, with D possibly being TRBD1 (5 bases). The CDR3 is 15 residues long. V was shortened by 2 bases and J by 6 bases, with 14 bases between the two germline ends. Germline CDR1 and CDR2: SGHVS and FQNEAQ. This chain's CDR3 is CASSLNRSPLQPQHF. The CDR3 region has the DNA TGTGCCAGCAGCTTAAACAGGTCGCCCCTTCAGCCCCAGCATTTT.